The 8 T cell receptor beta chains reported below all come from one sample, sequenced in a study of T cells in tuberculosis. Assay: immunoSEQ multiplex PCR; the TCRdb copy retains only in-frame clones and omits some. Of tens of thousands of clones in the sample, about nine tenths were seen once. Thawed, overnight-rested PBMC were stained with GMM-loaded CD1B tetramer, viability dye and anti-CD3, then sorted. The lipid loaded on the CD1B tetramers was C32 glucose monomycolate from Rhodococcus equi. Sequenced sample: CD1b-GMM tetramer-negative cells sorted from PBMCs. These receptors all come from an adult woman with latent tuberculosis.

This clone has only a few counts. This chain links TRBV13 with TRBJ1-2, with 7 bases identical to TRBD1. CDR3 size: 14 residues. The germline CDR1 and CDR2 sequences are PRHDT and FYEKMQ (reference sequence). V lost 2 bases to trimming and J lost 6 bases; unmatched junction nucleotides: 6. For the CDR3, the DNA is TGTGCCAGCAGCTTAAGCAGGGGGTTGGATGGCTACACCTTC. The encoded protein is CASSLSRGLDGYTF.

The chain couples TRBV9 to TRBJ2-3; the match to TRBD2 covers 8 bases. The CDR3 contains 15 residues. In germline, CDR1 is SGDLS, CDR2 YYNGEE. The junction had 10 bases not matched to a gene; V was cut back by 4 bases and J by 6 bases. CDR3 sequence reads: CASSPVAGTPDTQYF. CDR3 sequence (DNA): TGTGCCAGCAGCCCTGTAGCGGGAACACCCGATACGCAGTATTTT.

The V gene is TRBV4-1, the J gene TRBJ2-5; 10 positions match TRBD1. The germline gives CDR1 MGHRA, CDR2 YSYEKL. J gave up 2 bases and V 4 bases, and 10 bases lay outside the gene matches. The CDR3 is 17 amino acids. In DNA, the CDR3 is TGCGCCAGCAGCCTACGACAGGGGGCCGGAATGCAAGAGACCCAGTACTTC. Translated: CASSLRQGAGMQETQYF.

The CDR3 here is CASSEVRGSAIYEQYF. The CDR3 DNA sequence: TGTGCCAGCAGTGAGGTTCGGGGGTCGGCCATCTACGAGCAGTACTTC. The chain links TRBV6-1 to TRBJ2-7, with D possibly matching TRBD2 (6 bases). The CDR3 is made up of 16 amino acids. Germline V gene lookup returns CDR1 MNHNS and CDR2 SASEGT. Trimming pared 3 bases from V and 3 bases from J, leaving 18 bases between.

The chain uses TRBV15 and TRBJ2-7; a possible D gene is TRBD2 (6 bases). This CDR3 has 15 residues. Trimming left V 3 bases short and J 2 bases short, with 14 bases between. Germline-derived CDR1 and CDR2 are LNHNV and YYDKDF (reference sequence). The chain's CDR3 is CATSRGGAGTYEQYF. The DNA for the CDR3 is TGTGCCACCAGCAGGGGGGGTGCGGGAACCTACGAGCAGTACTTC.

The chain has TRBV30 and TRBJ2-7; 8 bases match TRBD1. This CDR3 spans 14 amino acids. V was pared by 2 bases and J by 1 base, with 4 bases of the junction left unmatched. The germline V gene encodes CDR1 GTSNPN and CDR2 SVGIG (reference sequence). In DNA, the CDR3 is TGTGCCTGGAGTAGTGGGACAGGTTCCTACGAGCAGTACTTC. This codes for CAWSSGTGSYEQYF.

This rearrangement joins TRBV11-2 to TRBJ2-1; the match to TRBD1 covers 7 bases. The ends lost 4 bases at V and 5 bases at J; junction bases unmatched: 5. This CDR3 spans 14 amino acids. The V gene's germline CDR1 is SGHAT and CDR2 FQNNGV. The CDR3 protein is CASSYSTGDNEQFF. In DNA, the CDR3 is TGTGCCAGCAGCTATTCAACAGGGGACAATGAGCAGTTCTTC.

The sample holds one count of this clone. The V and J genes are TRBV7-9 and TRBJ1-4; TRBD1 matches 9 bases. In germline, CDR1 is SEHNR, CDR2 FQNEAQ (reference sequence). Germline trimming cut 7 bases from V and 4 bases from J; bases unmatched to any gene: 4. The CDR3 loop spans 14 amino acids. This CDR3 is CASTLTGGNEKLFF. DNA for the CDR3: TGTGCCAGCACCTTGACAGGGGGTAATGAAAAACTGTTTTTT.